The 10 T cell receptor beta chains presented below share a single source sample, sequenced in a study of CD4 T cell repertoires in COVID-19. Sequencing used immunoSEQ multiplex PCR; TCRdb keeps in-frame clones, though not all of them. The sample holds under 30,000 clones, about 94% seen once. Sequencing was done directly on freshly isolated, uncultured memory T cells. The material sequenced was circulating follicular helper CD4+ T cells (cTfh) from blood, taken before the COVID-19 pandemic. The receptors stem from a human donor who had COVID-19.

This clone was detected once. The chain is built from TRBV9 and TRBJ1-2; no definite D call. Trimming left V 7 bases short and J 5 bases short, with 12 bases between. Germline lookup yields CDR1 SGDLS and CDR2 YYNGEE. This CDR3 spans 12 amino acids. The CDR3 DNA reads TGTGCCAGCTTAAGGTCGGGGTATGGCTACACCTTC. Translating gives CASLRSGYGYTF. Filled out from reference TRBV9 and TRBJ1-2, the complete variable domain reads DSGVTQTPKHLITATGQRVTLRCSPRSGDLSVYWYQQSLDQGLQFLIQYYNGEERAKGNILERFSAQQFPDLHSELNLSSLELGDSALYFCASLRSGYGYTFGSGTRLTVV.

This clone has only a few counts. The chain uses TRBV5-4 and TRBJ1-5; 12 nucleotides align to TRBD1. Germline lookup yields CDR1 SGHNT and CDR2 YYREEE (reference sequence). V was clipped by 4 bases and J by 7 bases; unmatched bases: 12. This CDR3 has 17 amino acids. The CDR3 loop reads CASSGGGQGAVKQPQHF. CDR3 coding DNA: TGTGCCAGCAGCGGGGGGGGACAGGGGGCGGTTAAGCAGCCCCAGCATTTT. Combining the CDR3 with reference TRBV5-4 and TRBJ1-5 gives the whole variable domain ETGVTQSPTHLIKTRGQQVTLRCSSQSGHNTVSWYQQALGQGPQFIFQYYREEENGRGNFPPRFSGLQFPNYSSELNVNALELDDSALYLCASSGGGQGAVKQPQHFGDGTRLSIL.

The chain couples TRBV7-3 to TRBJ2-1; D might be TRBD2 (6 bases). Per germline, CDR1 SGHTA and CDR2 FQGTGA. The CDR3 extends over 15 amino acids. Trimming took 3 bases from V and 8 from J, leaving 17 bases between them. CDR3 residues: CASSFAGREVDEQFF. CDR3 nucleotides: TGTGCCAGCAGCTTTGCGGGCAGGGAGGTAGATGAGCAGTTCTTC.

The J gene is TRBJ2-5, the V gene TRBV5-6; 9 nucleotides match TRBD1. CDR1 and CDR2 (germline): SGHDT, YYEEEE. CDR3 size: 16 residues. The junction had 6 bases not matched to a gene; V was cut back by 0 bases and J by 3 bases. The CDR3 loop reads CASSLGLWTGEETQYF. In DNA form, the CDR3 reads TGTGCCAGCAGCTTGGGGCTTTGGACAGGGGAAGAGACCCAGTACTTC.

This clone was recorded once. This chain links TRBV28 with TRBJ1-2; 8 nucleotides line up with TRBD1. Germline V gene lookup returns CDR1 MDHEN and CDR2 SYDVKM. Germline trimming cut 10 bases from V and 2 bases from J; bases unmatched to any gene: 9. The CDR3 runs to 14 residues. CDR3 nucleotide sequence: TGTGCCAATTCTTCGGACAGGGACAACTATGGCTACACCTTC. This codes for CANSSDRDNYGYTF.

The chain links TRBV5-1 to TRBJ1-4, with D perhaps TRBD1 (5 bases). V was shortened by 5 bases and J by 5 bases, with 19 bases between the two germline ends. Germline V gene lookup returns CDR1 SGHRS and CDR2 YFSETQ. The CDR3 loop spans 16 amino acids. For the CDR3, the DNA is TGCGCCAGCAGTGGAGGCGGGGGAGAGGGAAATGAAAAACTGTTTTTT. Its translation is CASSGGGGEGNEKLFF.

This clone was seen a single time. The chain joins TRBV6-5 to TRBJ2-2; TRBD1 matches at 12 bases. After removal of 4 bases from V and 6 bases from J, the junction contained 6 bases not matched to a gene. CDR1 and CDR2 from the germline V gene are MNHEY and SVGAGI. CDR3 length: 16 residues. DNA of the CDR3: TGTGCCAGCAGTTTCGGGACAGGGGGCGGTCCCGGGGAGCTGTTTTTT. Translating gives CASSFGTGGGPGELFF.

The V and J genes are TRBV14 and TRBJ1-2, with 10 bases lining up with TRBD1. The V gene's germline CDR1 is SGHDN and CDR2 FVKESK. This CDR3 is built from 16 residues. After removal of 4 bases from V and 1 base from J, the junction contained 6 bases not matched to a gene. The CDR3 DNA follows: TGTGCCAGCAGCCCCGGGACAGGGGAAATTAACTATGGCTACACCTTC. Translated: CASSPGTGEINYGYTF. The whole variable domain, remainder taken from reference TRBV14 and TRBJ1-2, is EAGVTQFPSHSVIEKGQTVTLRCDPISGHDNLYWYRRVMGKEIKFLLHFVKESKQDESGMPNNRFLAERTGGTYSTLKVQPAELEDSGVYFCASSPGTGEINYGYTFGSGTRLTVV.

This chain uses TRBV4-1 with TRBJ1-3; 8 bases align to TRBD1. With V trimmed by 0 bases and J by 4 bases, 5 bases remained unmatched. Germline CDR1 is MGHRA and CDR2 is YSYEKL. CDR3 length: 16 amino acids. This CDR3 reads CASSQDEAGGGNTIYF. CDR3 coding DNA: TGCGCCAGCAGCCAAGATGAGGCAGGGGGCGGAAACACCATATATTTT.

V and J are TRBV7-2 and TRBJ2-7; 9 nucleotides agree with TRBD2. The CDR3 length is 15 residues. CDR1 and CDR2 (germline): SGHTA, FQGNSA. Trimming cost V 5 bases and J 6 bases; bases outside gene matches: 11. The CDR3 nucleotides are TGTGCCAGCAGCCCCATGAATGCGGGAGGGTCCGAGCAGTACTTC. Encoded protein: CASSPMNAGGSEQYF.